The 16 T cell receptor beta chains presented below share a single source sample, sequenced in a study of metastatic and nonmetastatic thyroid tumors. Until they underwent thyroid surgery, no patient had received any treatment. MiXCR reprocessed the PCR reads for TCRdb. Of around 23,000 clones listed, over 9.5% are singletons. Sequenced material: blood. These receptors came from a female donor with papillary thyroid cancer or a benign thyroid nodule (not recorded which). Some clones in this sample may be carry-over from other donors' samples.

This clone has a count of ten or more. The rearrangement joins TRBV3-1 to TRBJ2-7, with a tentative D call TRBD1 (5 bases). The CDR3 contains 14 residues. Trimming removed 5 bases at V and 2 bases at J, with 13 bases between. Germline CDR1 LGHDT, CDR2 YNNKEL (reference sequence). CDR3 in amino acids: CASSSQGDPYEQYF. In DNA form, the CDR3 reads TGTGCCAGCAGCTCCCAGGGTGACCCCTACGAGCAGTACTTC.

The sample holds many counts of this clone. The chain employs TRBV19 and TRBJ2-5; possible D gene TRBD1, 5 bases. Germline CDR1 and CDR2: LNHDA and SQIVND (reference sequence). The CDR3 has 14 amino acids. V gave up 5 bases and J gave up 1 base, with 11 bases separating them. The DNA of the CDR3 is TGTGCCAGTAGTGCAACAGGCCTCCAAGAGACCCAGTACTTC. Amino acid sequence: CASSATGLQETQYF.

This clone has more than one count but fewer than ten. The rearrangement joins TRBV2 to TRBJ2-1; tentative D call: TRBD2 (6 bases). V dropped 6 bases and J dropped 0 bases, with 12 bases sitting between them. CDR3 length: 15 amino acids. In germline, CDR1 is SNHLY, CDR2 FYNNEI. The CDR3 sequence is CASRPPGLSYNEQFF. The CDR3, as DNA: TGTGCCAGCAGACCCCCGGGACTCTCCTACAATGAGCAGTTCTTC.

This clone showed up many times. This chain joins TRBV28 and TRBJ1-1; TRBD1 matches 7 bases. CDR3 size: 16 residues. In germline, CDR1 is MDHEN, CDR2 SYDVKM. With 6 bases clipped from V and 0 bases from J, the junction kept 10 bases outside the gene matches. The CDR3 region is CASRPGTARMNTEAFF. CDR3 nucleotides: TGTGCCAGCAGACCCGGGACAGCGAGAATGAACACTGAAGCTTTCTTT.

As regards this clone: A read error may be the cause here, since a much bigger clone is one base away. The chain combines TRBV11-1 with TRBJ2-7; D gene ambiguous. In germline, CDR1 is SGHAT, CDR2 FQDESV (reference sequence). CDR3 size: 17 residues. V gave up 1 base and J gave up 3 bases, with 19 bases separating them. CDR3 in DNA: TGTGCCAGCAGCTTAGAGACCCTGTGCTTATTCCTCTACGAGCAGTACTTC. Translated, it gives CASSLETLCLFLYEQYF.

By frequency in the sample, this clone is medium-sized (0.01 to 0.1%). The chain uses TRBV27 and TRBJ2-7, with unresolved D. There are 13 residues in the CDR3. V lost 4 bases to trimming and J lost 1 base, with 8 bases between them. Germline V CDR1 and CDR2: MNHEY, SMNVEV (reference sequence). DNA of the CDR3: TGTGCCAGCAGTTCCGGATGGTCCTACGAGCAGTACTTC. As protein: CASSSGWSYEQYF.

This clone was picked up a small number of times. This may stem from a read error, because a much larger clone lies one nucleotide away. This chain links TRBV29-1 with TRBJ2-2; D remains unclear. The CDR3 totals 13 residues. CDR1 is SQVTM, CDR2 ANQGSEA, per germline. CDR3 residues: CSVAPGSTVELFF. The CDR3 nucleotides are TGCAGCGTGGCACCCGGTTCCACCGTGGAGCTGTTTTTT.

A word on this clone: At one of its ends the junction is not consistent with the germline gene, which may arise from a read error. The CDR3 bases are TGTGCCAGCAATGACTCAGGGCCCAGTGGGTCACCCCTCCACTTT. Amino acid sequence: CASNDSGPSGSPLHF. The rearrangement joins TRBV6-4 to TRBJ1-6; a possible D gene is TRBD1 (5 bases). Looked up from germline, CDR1 is MRHNA and CDR2 is SNTAGT. The length of the CDR3 is 15 residues.

This clone was seen at least ten times. The chain is built from TRBV6-1 and TRBJ1-1; D is possibly TRBD1 (5 bases). The CDR3 sequence is 14 residues long. Trimming shortened V by 2 bases and J by 5 bases, and 12 bases separated the two germline ends. Germline-derived CDR1 and CDR2 are MNHNS and SASEGT. The CDR3 coding sequence is TGTGCCAGCAGTGAATCGGGGGGGGGAACTGAAGCTTTCTTT. Protein sequence: CASSESGGGTEAFF.

In its sample, this clone was seen a few times. This specimen includes other DNA sequences encoding the same CDR3. The chain uses TRBV6-2 or TRBV6-3 and TRBJ2-2; D might be TRBD1 or TRBD2, each matching 5 bases. Trimming removed 7 bases from V and 8 bases from J, with 14 bases in between. The CDR3 contains 13 residues. Germline CDR1 and CDR2: MNHEY and SVGEGT. CDR3 bases: TGTGCCAGCATACTAGTAGGGGCTGGGGAGCTGTTTTTT. Translating gives CASILVGAGELFF.

This clone was observed a few times. The gene calls are TRBV6-1 and TRBJ2-7; tentatively, D is TRBD1 or TRBD2 (6 bases each). Trimming left V 4 bases short and J 0 bases short, with 13 bases between. This CDR3 contains 15 residues. The germline CDR1 and CDR2 sequences are MNHNS and SASEGT. CDR3 coding DNA: TGTGCCAGCAGTGGCGAAGGGGGGCTCTCCTACGAGCAGTACTTC. It is translated as CASSGEGGLSYEQYF.

The rearrangement links TRBV7-8 to TRBJ2-7; TRBD2 agrees at 7 bases. This CDR3 region has 13 residues. Germline V lookup: CDR1 SGHVS, CDR2 FQNEAQ. Unmatched junction bases numbered 10, after V lost 8 bases and J lost 6 bases. The CDR3 nucleotides read TGTGCCAGCGGGACTATCGCGAGCTCCGAGCAGTACTTC. It yields the protein CASGTIASSEQYF.

This clone is medium-sized within its sample. The chain couples TRBV6-2 or TRBV6-3 to TRBJ2-2; D remains ambiguous. The CDR3 sequence is 14 residues long. V lost 5 bases and J lost 7, with 14 bases in between. Germline V CDR1 and CDR2: MNHEY, SVGEGT. The CDR3: CASSQNSLYGELFF. CDR3 DNA sequence: TGTGCCAGCAGTCAGAATTCGCTCTACGGGGAGCTGTTTTTT.

This clone came up many times. The rearrangement uses TRBV6-1 and TRBJ2-3; a weak D match, TRBD2 (5 bases). Trimming removed 6 bases at V and 0 bases at J, with 13 bases between. Germline values: CDR1 MNHNS, CDR2 SASEGT. The CDR3 runs to 15 residues. CDR3 in DNA: TGTGCCAGCAGCCCCAGCGGTTCTAGCACAGATACGCAGTATTTT. This encodes CASSPSGSSTDTQYF.

This clone was detected only once. The chain employs TRBV20-1 and TRBJ2-7, with D possibly TRBD2 on 7 matching bases. CDR1 and CDR2 from the germline V gene are DFQATT and SNEGSKA (reference sequence). The CDR3 runs 15 residues. The V gene lost 5 bases and the J gene lost 4 bases, with 21 bases spanning the gap. CDR3 residues: CSAYPLQGGRYEQYF. The CDR3 bases are TGCAGTGCTTACCCCTTACAGGGAGGGAGGTACGAGCAGTACTTC.

This clone was seen repeatedly, ten times or more. The chain joins TRBV2 to TRBJ2-7, with a weak D call TRBD2 (5 bases). This CDR3 contains 11 residues. The germline V gene encodes CDR1 SNHLY and CDR2 FYNNEI. With 6 bases removed from V and 5 bases from J, the gap between germline ends came to 8 bases. The CDR3 loop is CASSWENEQYF. The DNA of the CDR3 is TGTGCCAGCAGCTGGGAGAACGAGCAGTACTTC.